This T cell receptor beta chain was profiled in a study of cytomegalovirus exposure and HLA in healthy donors. The ends lost 5 bases at V and 4 bases at J; junction bases unmatched: 3. Germline CDR1 is GTSNPN and CDR2 is SVGIG (reference sequence). The CDR3 sequence is 13 residues long. With 60 Vbeta and 13 Jbeta primers, the PCR was carried out. The method was immunoSEQ multiplex PCR; TCRdb's version includes in-frame clones alone and lacks a portion of them. Altogether 85,000 to 130,000 clones are present, around 72% being singletons, with the ten largest covering roughly 15%. Notes on this clone: The antigen is undetermined.

Study-level points and caveats: Some public TCRs appeared in many individuals, while most sequences were rare. A prior analysis recorded that most TCR beta V segments were productive about 87% or about 30% of the time.

What was sequenced was PBMCs. The chain is built from TRBV30 and TRBJ2-2, with 8 nucleotides matching TRBD2. The TCR originated in a male donor in good health and CMV-seropositive. The CDR3 DNA is TGTGCCTGGGTAGCGGGGCGCACCGGGGAGCTGTTTTTT. Its protein product is CAWVAGRTGELFF.